The clone carrying this TCR beta chain was seen a single time. Its antigen is currently unknown. The sample is drawn from a study of cytomegalovirus exposure and HLA in healthy donors. Findings of the study overall: A highly shared variant cluster was judged a likely technical artifact.

Germline V gene data show CDR1 as GTSNPN and CDR2 as SVGIG (reference sequence). The CDR3 loop spans 14 amino acids. V was clipped by 0 bases and J by 7 bases, with 13 bases between them. It was with 60 Vbeta and 13 Jbeta primers that the PCR ran. Here immunoSEQ multiplex PCR was the method, and the copy in TCRdb shows in-frame clones only, minus some. The sample consists of under 200,000 clones, 75% to 85% of them appearing once. This TCR derives from a girl aged 2-10 years in good health and CMV-seropositive. Sequencing used PBMCs. The rearrangement links TRBV30 to TRBJ2-1; TRBD2 might be the D (6 bases). The CDR3 region is CAWSVGGPSNEQFF. The CDR3 DNA follows: TGTGCCTGGAGTGTTGGAGGGCCCTCGAATGAGCAGTTCTTC.